The rows below give T cell receptor beta chains drawn from one sample of a study of response to subunit inactivated influenza vaccine. One entry per CDR3 protein results from TCRdb running MiXCR on the RT-PCR reads. This table has hundreds of thousands of distinct CDR3 sequences, around 16% appearing once. Sequencing was performed on PBMCs from blood, taken about 11 days after vaccination. The source is a man in his fifties or sixties who received an inactivated influenza vaccine. Each CDR3 is given with its conserved first and last residue. Fields, in order: D gene, V gene, J gene, CDR3 protein. D genes are given only for firm matches.

D: -
V: TRBV14
J: TRBJ1-2
CDR3: CASSQARVGYTF

D: -
V: TRBV5-8
J: TRBJ1-1
CDR3: CASSAGGRLANTEAFF

D: -
V: TRBV15
J: TRBJ2-1
CDR3: CATSRDYLWLNEQFF

D: -
V: TRBV27
J: TRBJ2-7
CDR3: CASSLREVGRGNEQYF

D: -
V: TRBV15
J: TRBJ1-4
CDR3: CATSSLRTVTNEKLFF

D: -
V: TRBV20-1
J: TRBJ1-4
CDR3: CSARDLAEKLFF

D: TRBD1
V: TRBV3-1
J: TRBJ2-5
CDR3: CASSQRGQYQETQYF

D: -
V: TRBV12-3/TRBV12-4
J: TRBJ1-2
CDR3: CASSPQDRPNYGYTF

D: -
V: TRBV20-1
J: TRBJ2-7
CDR3: CSARDQGGLAPKSPYEQYF

D: -
V: TRBV20-1
J: TRBJ2-1
CDR3: CSAPPGYNEQFF

D: -
V: TRBV14
J: TRBJ2-5
CDR3: CASSQDRRFDREETQYF

D: -
V: TRBV5-6
J: TRBJ2-2
CDR3: CASSLDGGSLVTGELFF

D: TRBD1
V: TRBV18
J: TRBJ2-3
CDR3: CASSLTGTGGRTDTQYF

D: TRBD1
V: TRBV14
J: TRBJ2-4
CDR3: CASSRTGLKNIQYF

D: -
V: TRBV20-1
J: TRBJ2-1
CDR3: CSARDLIAEQFF

D: -
V: TRBV6-1
J: TRBJ1-5
CDR3: CASSLTGLFDQPQHF

D: -
V: TRBV6-5
J: TRBJ2-1
CDR3: CASSYMTLDGHNEQFF

D: -
V: TRBV27
J: TRBJ2-7
CDR3: CASSLSIGADLYEQYF

D: TRBD1
V: TRBV3-1
J: TRBJ2-7
CDR3: CASSRGKTGGAYEQYF

D: -
V: TRBV20-1
J: TRBJ1-5
CDR3: CSARQGNSNQPQHF

D: TRBD2
V: TRBV10-3
J: TRBJ2-5
CDR3: CASCHGLAGFGETQYF

D: -
V: TRBV7-9
J: TRBJ2-1
CDR3: CASSLVGVTYNEQFF

D: -
V: TRBV2
J: TRBJ2-1
CDR3: CASHRDNEQFF

D: -
V: TRBV20-1
J: TRBJ2-5
CDR3: CSAPPEGYQETQYF

D: TRBD1
V: TRBV14
J: TRBJ2-2
CDR3: CASRTAGTANTGELFF

D: -
V: TRBV29-1
J: TRBJ2-7
CDR3: CSVEGKGQPYEQYF

D: TRBD1
V: TRBV11-2
J: TRBJ1-4
CDR3: CASSSSDRGHEKLFF

D: -
V: TRBV20-1
J: TRBJ2-3
CDR3: CSARAGGTQYF

D: TRBD2
V: TRBV2
J: TRBJ2-7
CDR3: CASSVPSGSGQYF